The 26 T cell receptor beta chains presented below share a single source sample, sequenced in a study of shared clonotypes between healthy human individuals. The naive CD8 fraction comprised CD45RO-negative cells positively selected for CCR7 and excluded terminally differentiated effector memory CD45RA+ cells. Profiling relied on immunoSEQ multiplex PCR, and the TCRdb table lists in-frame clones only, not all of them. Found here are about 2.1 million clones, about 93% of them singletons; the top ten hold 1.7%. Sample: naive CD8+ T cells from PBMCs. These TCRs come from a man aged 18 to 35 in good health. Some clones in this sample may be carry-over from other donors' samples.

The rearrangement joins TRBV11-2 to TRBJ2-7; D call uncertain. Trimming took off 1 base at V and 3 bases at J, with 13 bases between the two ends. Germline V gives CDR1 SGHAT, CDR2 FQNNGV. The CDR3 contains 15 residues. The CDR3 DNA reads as TGTGCCAGCAGCTTAGGGGCAGGTTCCTTCTACGAGCAGTACTTC. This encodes CASSLGAGSFYEQYF.

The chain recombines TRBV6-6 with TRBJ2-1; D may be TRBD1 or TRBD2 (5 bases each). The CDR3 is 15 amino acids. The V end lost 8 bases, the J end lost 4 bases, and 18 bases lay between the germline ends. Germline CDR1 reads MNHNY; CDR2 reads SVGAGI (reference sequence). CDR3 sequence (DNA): TGTGCCAGCGAGGACCCGGGACGGTTGTACAATGAGCAGTTCTTC. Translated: CASEDPGRLYNEQFF.

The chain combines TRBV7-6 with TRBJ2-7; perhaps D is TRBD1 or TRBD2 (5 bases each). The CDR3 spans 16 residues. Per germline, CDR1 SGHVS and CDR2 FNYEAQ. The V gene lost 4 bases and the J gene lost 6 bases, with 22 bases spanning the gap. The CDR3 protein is CASSSLEAVGLSEQYF. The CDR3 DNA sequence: TGTGCCAGCAGCTCCTTGGAGGCGGTGGGGCTCTCCGAGCAGTACTTC.

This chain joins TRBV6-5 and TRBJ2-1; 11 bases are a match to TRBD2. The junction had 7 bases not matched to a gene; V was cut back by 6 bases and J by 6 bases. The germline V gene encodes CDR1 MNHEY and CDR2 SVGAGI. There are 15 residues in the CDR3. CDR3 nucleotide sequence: TGTGCCAGCAGACCGGGACTAGCGGAGGCCAATGAGCAGTTCTTC. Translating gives CASRPGLAEANEQFF.

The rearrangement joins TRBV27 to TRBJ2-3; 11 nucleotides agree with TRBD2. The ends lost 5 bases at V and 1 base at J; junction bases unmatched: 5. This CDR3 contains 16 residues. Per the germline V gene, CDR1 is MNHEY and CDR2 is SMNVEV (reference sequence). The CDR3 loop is CASSAPGLAGTDTQYF. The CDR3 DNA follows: TGTGCCAGCAGTGCACCGGGACTAGCGGGCACAGATACGCAGTATTTT.

The CDR3 is CAWSERQGVFF. The CDR3 DNA reads TGTGCCTGGAGTGAAAGACAGGGGGTTTTTTTT. The V and J genes are TRBV30 and TRBJ1-4; the match to TRBD1 covers 9 bases. Germline-derived CDR1 and CDR2 are GTSNPN and SVGIG (reference sequence). The J segment lost 17 bases and the V segment lost 1 base, leaving 5 bases of the junction unmatched. CDR3 length equals 11 residues.

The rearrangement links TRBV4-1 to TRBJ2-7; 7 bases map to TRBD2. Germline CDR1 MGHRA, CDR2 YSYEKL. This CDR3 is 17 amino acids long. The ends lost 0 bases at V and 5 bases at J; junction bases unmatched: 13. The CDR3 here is CASSQDGGGGGFDEQYF. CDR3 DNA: TGCGCCAGCAGCCAAGATGGCGGGGGTGGTGGTTTTGACGAGCAGTACTTC.

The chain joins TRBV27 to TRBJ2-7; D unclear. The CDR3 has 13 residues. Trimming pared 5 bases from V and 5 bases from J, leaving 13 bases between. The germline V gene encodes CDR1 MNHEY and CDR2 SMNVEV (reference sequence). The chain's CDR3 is CASSPRVSHEQYF. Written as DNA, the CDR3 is TGTGCCAGCAGTCCCCGTGTCAGCCACGAGCAGTACTTC.

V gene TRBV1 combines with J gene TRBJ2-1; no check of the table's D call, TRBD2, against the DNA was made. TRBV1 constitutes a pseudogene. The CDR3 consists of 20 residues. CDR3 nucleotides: TGCACCAGCAGCCTCCAGGGGGTTCTAGCGGGACCCGGAGAGAGCAATGAGCAGTTCTTC. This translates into CTSSLQGVLAGPGESNEQFF.

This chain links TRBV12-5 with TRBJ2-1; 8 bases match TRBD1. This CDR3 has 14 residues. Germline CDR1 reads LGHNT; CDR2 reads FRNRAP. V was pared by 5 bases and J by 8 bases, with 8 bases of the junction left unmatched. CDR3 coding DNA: TGTGCTAGTGGTCCAGGGGGCGCGGACGATGAGCAGTTCTTC. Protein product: CASGPGGADDEQFF.

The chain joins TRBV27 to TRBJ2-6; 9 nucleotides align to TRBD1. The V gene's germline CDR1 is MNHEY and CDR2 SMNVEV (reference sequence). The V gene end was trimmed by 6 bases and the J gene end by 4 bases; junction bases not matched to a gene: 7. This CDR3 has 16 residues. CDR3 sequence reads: CASSPYRGQGANVLTF. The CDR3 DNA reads TGTGCCAGCAGCCCCTACAGGGGGCAAGGGGCCAACGTCCTGACTTTC.

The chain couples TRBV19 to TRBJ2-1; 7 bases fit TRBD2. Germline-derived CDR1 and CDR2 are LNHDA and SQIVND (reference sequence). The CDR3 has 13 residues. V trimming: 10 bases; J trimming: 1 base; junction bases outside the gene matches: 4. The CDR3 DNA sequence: TGTGCCACCCGGGGGGAATCCTACAATGAGCAGTTCTTC. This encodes CATRGESYNEQFF.

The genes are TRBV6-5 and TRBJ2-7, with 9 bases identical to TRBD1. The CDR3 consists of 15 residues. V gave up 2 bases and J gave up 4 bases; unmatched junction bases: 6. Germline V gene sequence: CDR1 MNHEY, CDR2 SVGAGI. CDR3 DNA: TGTGCCAGCAGTTACCCAGCCGGGACAGGGTACGAGCAGTACTTC. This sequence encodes CASSYPAGTGYEQYF.

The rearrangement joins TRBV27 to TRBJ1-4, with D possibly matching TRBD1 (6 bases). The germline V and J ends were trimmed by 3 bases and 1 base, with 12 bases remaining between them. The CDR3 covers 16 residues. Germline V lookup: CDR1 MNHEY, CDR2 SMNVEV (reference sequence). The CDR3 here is CASSFTGRGTNEKLFF. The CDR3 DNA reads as TGTGCCAGCAGTTTCACAGGGAGGGGAACTAATGAAAAACTGTTTTTT. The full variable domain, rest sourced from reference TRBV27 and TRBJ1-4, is EAQVTQNPRYLITVTGKKLTVTCSQNMNHEYMSWYRQDPGLGLRQIYYSMNVEVTDKGDVPEGYKVSRKEKRNFPLILESPSPNQTSLYFCASSFTGRGTNEKLFFGSGTQLSVL.

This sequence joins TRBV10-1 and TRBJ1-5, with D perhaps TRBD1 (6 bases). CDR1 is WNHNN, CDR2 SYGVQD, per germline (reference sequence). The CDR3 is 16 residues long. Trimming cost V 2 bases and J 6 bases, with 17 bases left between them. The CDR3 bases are TGCGCCAGCAGTGAGCTCGGGGGGGCCGTCGGTCAGCCCCAGCATTTT. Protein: CASSELGGAVGQPQHF.

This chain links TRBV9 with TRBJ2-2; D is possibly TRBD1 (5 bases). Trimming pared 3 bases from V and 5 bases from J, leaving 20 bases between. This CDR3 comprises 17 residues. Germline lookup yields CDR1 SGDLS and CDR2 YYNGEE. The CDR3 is CASSAPQTEMPTGELFF. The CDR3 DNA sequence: TGTGCCAGCAGCGCGCCCCAGACAGAAATGCCGACCGGGGAGCTGTTTTTT.

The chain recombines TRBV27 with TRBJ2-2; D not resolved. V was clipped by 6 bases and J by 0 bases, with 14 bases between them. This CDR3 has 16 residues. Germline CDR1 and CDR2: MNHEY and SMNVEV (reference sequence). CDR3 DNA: TGTGCCAGCAGAATGGTGGGCGCCTCGAACACCGGGGAGCTGTTTTTT. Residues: CASRMVGASNTGELFF.

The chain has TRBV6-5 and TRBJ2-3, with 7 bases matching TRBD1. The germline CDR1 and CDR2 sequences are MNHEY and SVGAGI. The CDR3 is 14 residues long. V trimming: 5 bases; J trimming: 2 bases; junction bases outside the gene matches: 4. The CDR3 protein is CASSRDRLTDTQYF. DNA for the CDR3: TGTGCCAGCAGTCGGGACAGACTCACAGATACGCAGTATTTT.

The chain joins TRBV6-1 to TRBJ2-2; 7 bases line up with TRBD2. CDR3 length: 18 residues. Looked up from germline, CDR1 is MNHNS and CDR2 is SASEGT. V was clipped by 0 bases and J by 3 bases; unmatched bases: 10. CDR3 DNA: TGTGCCAGCAGTGAAGCCCTACTAGCGTTCCATCACACCGGGGAGCTGTTTTTT. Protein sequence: CASSEALLAFHHTGELFF.

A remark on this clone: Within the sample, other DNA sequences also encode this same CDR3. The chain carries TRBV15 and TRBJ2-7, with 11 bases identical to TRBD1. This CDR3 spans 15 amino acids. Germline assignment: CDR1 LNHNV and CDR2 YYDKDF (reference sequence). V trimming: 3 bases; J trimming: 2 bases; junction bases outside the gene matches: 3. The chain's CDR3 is CATSRGTGGPYEQYF. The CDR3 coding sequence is TGTGCCACCAGCAGGGGGACAGGGGGACCCTACGAGCAGTACTTC. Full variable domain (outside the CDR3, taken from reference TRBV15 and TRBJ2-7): DAMVIQNPRYQVTQFGKPVTLSCSQTLNHNVMYWYQQKSSQAPKLLFHYYDKDFNNEADTPDNFQSRRPNTSFCFLDIRSPGLGDTAMYLCATSRGTGGPYEQYFGPGTRLTVT.

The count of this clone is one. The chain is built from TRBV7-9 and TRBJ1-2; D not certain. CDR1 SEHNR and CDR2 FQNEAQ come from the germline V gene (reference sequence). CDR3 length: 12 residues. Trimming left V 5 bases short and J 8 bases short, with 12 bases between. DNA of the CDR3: TGTGCCAGCAGCGCCGGGGTGGGCGGCTACACCTTC. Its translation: CASSAGVGGYTF.

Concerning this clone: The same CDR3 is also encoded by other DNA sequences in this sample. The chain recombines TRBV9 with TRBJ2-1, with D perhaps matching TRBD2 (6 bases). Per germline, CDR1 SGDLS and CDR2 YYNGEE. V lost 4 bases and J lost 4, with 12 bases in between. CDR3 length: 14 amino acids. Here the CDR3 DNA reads TGTGCCAGCAGCCCCGGGACTCGTTACAATGAGCAGTTCTTC. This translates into CASSPGTRYNEQFF.

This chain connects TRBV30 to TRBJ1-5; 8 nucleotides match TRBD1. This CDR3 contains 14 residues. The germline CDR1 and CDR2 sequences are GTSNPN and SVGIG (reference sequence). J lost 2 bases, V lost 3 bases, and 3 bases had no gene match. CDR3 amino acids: CAWRTTGGNQPQHF. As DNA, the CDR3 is TGTGCCTGGAGGACGACAGGGGGCAATCAGCCCCAGCATTTT.

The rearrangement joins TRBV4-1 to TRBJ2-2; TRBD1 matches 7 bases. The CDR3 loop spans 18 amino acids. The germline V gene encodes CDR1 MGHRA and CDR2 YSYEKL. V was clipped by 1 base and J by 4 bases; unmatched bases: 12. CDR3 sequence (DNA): TGCGCCAGCAGCCAAGGTCCACCGGGGACAGCCCTCACCGGGGAGCTGTTTTTT. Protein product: CASSQGPPGTALTGELFF.

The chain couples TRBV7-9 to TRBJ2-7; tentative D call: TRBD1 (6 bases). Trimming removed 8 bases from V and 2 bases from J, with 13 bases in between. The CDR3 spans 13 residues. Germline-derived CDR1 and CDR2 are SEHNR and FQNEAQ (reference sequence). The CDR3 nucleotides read TGTGCCAGCGAAGGACAGCCACCCTACGAGCAGTACTTC. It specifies CASEGQPPYEQYF.

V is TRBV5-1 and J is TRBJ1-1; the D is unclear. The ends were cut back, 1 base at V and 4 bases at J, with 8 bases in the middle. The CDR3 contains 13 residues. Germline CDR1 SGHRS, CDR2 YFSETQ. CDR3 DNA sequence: TGCGCCAGCAGCTTGATGGCCGTCACTGAAGCTTTCTTT. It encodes CASSLMAVTEAFF. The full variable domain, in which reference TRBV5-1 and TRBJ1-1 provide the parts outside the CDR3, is KAGVTQTPRYLIKTRGQQVTLSCSPISGHRSVSWYQQTPGQGLQFLFEYFSETQRNKGNFPGRFSGRQFSNSRSEMNVSTLELGDSALYLCASSLMAVTEAFFGQGTRLTVV.